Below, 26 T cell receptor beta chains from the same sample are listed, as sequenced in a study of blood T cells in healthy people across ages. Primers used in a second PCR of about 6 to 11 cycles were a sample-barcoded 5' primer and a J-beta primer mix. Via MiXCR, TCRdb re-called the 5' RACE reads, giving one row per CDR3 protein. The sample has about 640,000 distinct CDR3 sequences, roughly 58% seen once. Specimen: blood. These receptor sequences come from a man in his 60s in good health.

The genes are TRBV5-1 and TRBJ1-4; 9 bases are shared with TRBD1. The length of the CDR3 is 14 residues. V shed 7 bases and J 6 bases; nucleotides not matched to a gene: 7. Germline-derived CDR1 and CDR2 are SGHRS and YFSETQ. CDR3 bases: TGCGCCAGCTCTAAGGGACAGGGAGATGAAAAACTGTTTTTT. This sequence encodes CASSKGQGDEKLFF.

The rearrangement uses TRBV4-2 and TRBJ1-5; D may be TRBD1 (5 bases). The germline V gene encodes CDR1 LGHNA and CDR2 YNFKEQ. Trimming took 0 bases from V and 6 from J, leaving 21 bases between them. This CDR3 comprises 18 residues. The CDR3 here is CASSQDLQAGRRSQPQHF. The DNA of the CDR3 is TGTGCCAGCAGCCAAGATCTTCAAGCAGGGCGGCGGAGTCAGCCCCAGCATTTT.

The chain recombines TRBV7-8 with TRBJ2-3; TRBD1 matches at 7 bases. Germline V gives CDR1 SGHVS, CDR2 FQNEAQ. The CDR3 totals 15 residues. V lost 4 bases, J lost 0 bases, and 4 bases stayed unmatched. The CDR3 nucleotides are TGTGCCAGCAGCTCCTCGGGACAGAGCACAGATACGCAGTATTTT. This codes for CASSSSGQSTDTQYF.

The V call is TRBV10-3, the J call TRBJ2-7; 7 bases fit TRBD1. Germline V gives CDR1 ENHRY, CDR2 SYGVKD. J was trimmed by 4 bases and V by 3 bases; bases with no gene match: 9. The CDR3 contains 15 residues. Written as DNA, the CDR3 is TGTGCCATCAGTGATCTTAGCACAGGGGCGTACGAGCAGTACTTC. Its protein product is CAISDLSTGAYEQYF.

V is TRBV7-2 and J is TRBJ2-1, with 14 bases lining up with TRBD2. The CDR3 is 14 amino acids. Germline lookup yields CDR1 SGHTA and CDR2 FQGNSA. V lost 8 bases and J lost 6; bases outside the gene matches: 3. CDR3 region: CASRLAGGGNEQFF. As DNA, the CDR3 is TGTGCCAGCCGACTAGCGGGGGGGGGCAATGAGCAGTTCTTC.

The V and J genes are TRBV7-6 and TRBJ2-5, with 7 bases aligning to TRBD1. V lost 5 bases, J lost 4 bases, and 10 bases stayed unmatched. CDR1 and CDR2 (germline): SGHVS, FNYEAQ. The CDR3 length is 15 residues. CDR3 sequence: CASSTPTGNAETQYF. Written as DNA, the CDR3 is TGTGCCAGCAGCACCCCGACAGGGAACGCAGAGACCCAGTACTTC.

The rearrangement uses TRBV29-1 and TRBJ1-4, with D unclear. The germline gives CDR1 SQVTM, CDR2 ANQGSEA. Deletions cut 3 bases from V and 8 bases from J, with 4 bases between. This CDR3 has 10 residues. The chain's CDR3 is CSVEEEKLFF. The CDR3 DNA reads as TGCAGCGTTGAGGAGGAAAAACTGTTTTTT.

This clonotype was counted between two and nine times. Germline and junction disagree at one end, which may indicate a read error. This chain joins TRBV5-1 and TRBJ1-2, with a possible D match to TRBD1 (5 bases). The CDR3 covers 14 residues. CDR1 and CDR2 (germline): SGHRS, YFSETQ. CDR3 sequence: CASSLEGANYGYTF. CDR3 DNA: TGTGCCAGCAGCTTAGAAGGGGCGAACTATGGCTACACCTTC.

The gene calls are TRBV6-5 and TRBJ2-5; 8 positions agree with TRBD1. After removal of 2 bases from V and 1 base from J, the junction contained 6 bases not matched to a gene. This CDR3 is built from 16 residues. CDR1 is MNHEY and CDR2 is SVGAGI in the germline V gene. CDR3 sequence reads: CASSYGTGELQETQYF. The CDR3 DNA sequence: TGTGCCAGCAGTTACGGGACAGGCGAGCTCCAAGAGACCCAGTACTTC.

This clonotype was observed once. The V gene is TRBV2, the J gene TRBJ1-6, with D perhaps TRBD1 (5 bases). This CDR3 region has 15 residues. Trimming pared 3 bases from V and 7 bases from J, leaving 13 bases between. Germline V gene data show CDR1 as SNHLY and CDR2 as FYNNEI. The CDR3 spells CASSDTDRLNSPLHF. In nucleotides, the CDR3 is TGTGCCAGCAGTGACACAGACAGATTAAATTCACCCCTCCACTTT.

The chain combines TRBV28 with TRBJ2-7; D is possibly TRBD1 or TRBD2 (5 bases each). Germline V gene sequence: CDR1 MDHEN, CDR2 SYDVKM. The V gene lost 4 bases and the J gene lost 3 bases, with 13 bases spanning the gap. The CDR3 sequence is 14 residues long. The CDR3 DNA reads TGTGCCAGCAGTTCACCGGGACGGAACTACGAGCAGTACTTC. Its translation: CASSSPGRNYEQYF.

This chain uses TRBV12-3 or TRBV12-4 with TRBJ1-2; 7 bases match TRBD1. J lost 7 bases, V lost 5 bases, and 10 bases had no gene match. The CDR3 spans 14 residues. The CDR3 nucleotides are TGTGCCAGCAGTCAAAACCAGGGGGAGCGTGGCTACACCTTC. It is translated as CASSQNQGERGYTF.

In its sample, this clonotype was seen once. CDR3 in DNA: TGCAGCGTTGCCAGGGAACGCTGTCGGCCCCAGCATTTT. It encodes CSVARERCRPQHF. The rearrangement links TRBV29-1 to TRBJ1-5; TRBD1 is a possible D gene (5 bases). The CDR3 is made up of 13 amino acids. Trimming stripped 4 bases from V and 9 bases from J, with 16 bases between. Germline V gene sequence: CDR1 SQVTM, CDR2 ANQGSEA.

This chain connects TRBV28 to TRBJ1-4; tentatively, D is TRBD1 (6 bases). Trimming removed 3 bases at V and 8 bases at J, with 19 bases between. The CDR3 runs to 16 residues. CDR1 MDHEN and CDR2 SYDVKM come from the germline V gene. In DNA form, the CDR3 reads TGTGCCAGCAGTTTGAACCTAGGCGGAAGGGGGGAAAAACTGTTTTTT. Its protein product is CASSLNLGGRGEKLFF. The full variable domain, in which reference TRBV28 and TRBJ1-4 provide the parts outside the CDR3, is DVKVTQSSRYLVKRTGEKVFLECVQDMDHENMFWYRQDPGLGLRLIYFSYDVKMKEKGDIPEGYSVSREKKERFSLILESASTNQTSMYLCASSLNLGGRGEKLFFGSGTQLSVL.

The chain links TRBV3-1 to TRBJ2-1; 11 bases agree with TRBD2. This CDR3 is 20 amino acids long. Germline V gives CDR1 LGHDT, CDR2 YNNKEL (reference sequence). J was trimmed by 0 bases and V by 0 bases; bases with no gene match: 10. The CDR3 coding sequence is TGTGCCAGCAGCCAAGATGGTTGGACTAGCGGGTATAGCTCCTACAATGAGCAGTTCTTC. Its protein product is CASSQDGWTSGYSSYNEQFF.

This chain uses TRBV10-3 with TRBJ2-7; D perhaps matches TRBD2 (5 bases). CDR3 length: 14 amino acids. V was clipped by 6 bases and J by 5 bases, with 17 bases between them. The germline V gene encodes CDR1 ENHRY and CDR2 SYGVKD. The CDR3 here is CAIRAGGRDHEQYF. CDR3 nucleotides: TGTGCCATCAGGGCAGGCGGCCGGGATCACGAGCAGTACTTC.

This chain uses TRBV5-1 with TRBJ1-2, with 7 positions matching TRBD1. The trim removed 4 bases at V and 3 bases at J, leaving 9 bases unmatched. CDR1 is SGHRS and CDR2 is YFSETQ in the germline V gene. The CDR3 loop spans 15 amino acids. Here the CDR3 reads CASSPTTGIDYGYTF. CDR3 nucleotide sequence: TGCGCCAGCAGCCCTACGACAGGGATTGACTATGGCTACACCTTC.

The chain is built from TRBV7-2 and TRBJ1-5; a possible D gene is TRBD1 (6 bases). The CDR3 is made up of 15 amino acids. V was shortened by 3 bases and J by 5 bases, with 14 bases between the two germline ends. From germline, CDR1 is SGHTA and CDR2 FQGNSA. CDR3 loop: CASSFTGLGDQPQHF. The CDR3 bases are TGTGCCAGCAGCTTCACAGGGCTAGGGGATCAGCCCCAGCATTTT. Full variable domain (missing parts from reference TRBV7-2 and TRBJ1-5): GAGVSQSPSNKVTEKGKDVELRCDPISGHTALYWYRQSLGQGLEFLIYFQGNSAPDKSGLPSDRFSAERTGGSVSTLTIQRTQQEDSAVYLCASSFTGLGDQPQHFGDGTRLSIL.

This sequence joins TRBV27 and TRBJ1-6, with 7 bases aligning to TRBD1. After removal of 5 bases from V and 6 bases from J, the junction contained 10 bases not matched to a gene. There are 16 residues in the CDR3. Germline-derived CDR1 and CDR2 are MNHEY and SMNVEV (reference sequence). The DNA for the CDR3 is TGTGCCAGCAGTAATCGCCCGACAGGGACTAATTCACCCCTCCACTTT. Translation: CASSNRPTGTNSPLHF.

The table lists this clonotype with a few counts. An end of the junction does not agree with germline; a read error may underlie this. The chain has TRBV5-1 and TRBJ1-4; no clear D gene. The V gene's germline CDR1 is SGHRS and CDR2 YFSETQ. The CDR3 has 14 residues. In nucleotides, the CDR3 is TGTGCCAGCAGTTCGGGGTCAACTAATGAAAAACTGTTTTTT. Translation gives CASSSGSTNEKLFF.

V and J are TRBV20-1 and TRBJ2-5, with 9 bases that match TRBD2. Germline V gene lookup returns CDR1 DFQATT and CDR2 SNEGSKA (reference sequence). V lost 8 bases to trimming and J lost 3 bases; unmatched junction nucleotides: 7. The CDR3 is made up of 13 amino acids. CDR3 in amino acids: CSFNGGGEETQYF. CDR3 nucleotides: TGCAGTTTCAATGGCGGGGGGGAAGAGACCCAGTACTTC.

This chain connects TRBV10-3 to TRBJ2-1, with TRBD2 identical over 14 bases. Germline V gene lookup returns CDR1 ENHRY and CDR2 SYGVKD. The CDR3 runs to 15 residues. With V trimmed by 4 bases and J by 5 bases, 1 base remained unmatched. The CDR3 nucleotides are TGTGCCATCAGTGCGGGACTAGCGGGGGACAATGAGCAGTTCTTC. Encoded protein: CAISAGLAGDNEQFF.

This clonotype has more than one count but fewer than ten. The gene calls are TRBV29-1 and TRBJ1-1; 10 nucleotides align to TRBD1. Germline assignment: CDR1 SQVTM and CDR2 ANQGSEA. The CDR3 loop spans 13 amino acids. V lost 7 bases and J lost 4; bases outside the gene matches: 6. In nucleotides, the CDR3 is TGCAGCGCCCTTCGGGACAGGGGCACTGAAGCTTTCTTT. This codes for CSALRDRGTEAFF. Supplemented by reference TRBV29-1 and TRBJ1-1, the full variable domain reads SAVISQKPSRDICQRGTSLTIQCQVDSQVTMMFWYRQQPGQSLTLIATANQGSEATYESGFVIDKFPISRPNLTFSTLTVSNMSPEDSSIYLCSALRDRGTEAFFGQGTRLTVV.

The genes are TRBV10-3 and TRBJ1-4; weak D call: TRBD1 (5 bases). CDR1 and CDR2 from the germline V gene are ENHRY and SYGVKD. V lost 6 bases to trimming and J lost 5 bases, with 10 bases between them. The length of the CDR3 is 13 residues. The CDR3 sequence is CAIRGEANEKLFF. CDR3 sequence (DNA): TGTGCCATCAGGGGGGAGGCCAATGAAAAACTGTTTTTT.

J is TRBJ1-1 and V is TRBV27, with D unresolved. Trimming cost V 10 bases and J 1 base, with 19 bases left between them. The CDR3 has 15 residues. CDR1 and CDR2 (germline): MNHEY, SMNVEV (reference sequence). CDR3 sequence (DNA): TGTGCCACCCTTGCAATGCGAGGGCGGAACACTGAAGCTTTCTTT. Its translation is CATLAMRGRNTEAFF.

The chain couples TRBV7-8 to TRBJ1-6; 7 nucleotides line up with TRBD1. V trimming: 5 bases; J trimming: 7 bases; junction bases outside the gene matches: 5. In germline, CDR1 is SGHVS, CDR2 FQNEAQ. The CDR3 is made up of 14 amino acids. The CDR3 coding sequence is TGTGCCAGCAGCACGACAGGGCAAAATTCACCCCTCCACTTT. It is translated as CASSTTGQNSPLHF.